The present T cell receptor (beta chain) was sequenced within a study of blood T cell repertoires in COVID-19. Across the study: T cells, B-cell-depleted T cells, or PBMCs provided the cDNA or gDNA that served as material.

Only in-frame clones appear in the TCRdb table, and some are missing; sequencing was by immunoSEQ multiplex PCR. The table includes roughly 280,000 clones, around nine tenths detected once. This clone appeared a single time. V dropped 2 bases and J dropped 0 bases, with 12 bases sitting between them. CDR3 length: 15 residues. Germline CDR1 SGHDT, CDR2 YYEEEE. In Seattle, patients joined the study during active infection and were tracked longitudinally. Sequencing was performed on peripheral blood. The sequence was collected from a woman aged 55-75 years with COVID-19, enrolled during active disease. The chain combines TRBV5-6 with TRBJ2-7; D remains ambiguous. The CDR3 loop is CASSFSLRSSYEQYF. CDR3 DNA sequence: TGTGCCAGCAGCTTTAGTCTGAGGAGCTCCTACGAGCAGTACTTC. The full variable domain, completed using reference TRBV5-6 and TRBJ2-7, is DAGVTQSPTHLIKTRGQQVTLRCSPKSGHDTVSWYQQALGQGPQFIFQYYEEEERQRGNFPDRFSGHQFPNYSSELNVNALLLGDSALYLCASSFSLRSSYEQYFGPGTRLTVT.